This TCR beta chain was sequenced during a study of blood T cell repertoires in COVID-19. Sequenced by immunoSEQ multiplex PCR; TCRdb stores in-frame clones only, minus some. The table includes approximately 260,000 clones, roughly 84% detected once. Ages ranged from about 18 to 89 years, with residence in around 24 US areas. Donors in Cohort 3 counted as recovered after two negative PCRs, clearance, or symptom resolution. In germline, CDR1 is SGHTA, CDR2 FQGNSA. With 5 bases removed from V and 7 bases from J, the gap between germline ends came to 21 bases. This CDR3 has 15 amino acids. The chain joins TRBV7-2 to TRBJ2-7; weak D call: TRBD2 (5 bases). This receptor was identified in a man aged 45-65 years who had recovered from COVID-19. Sequencing was done on a sample of PBMCs or T cells enriched from blood (not recorded which). CDR3: CASSAITGLAVEQYF. The CDR3 DNA reads as TGTGCCAGCAGCGCGATTACTGGCCTAGCTGTTGAGCAGTACTTC.